This T cell receptor beta chain was obtained from a study of blood T cell repertoires in COVID-19. As for the study in general: From the United States, Italy and Spain came samples of acute and convalescent COVID-19.

In the authors' workflow: Using reference gene primer amplification, nucleated cell counts were estimated. Assay: immunoSEQ multiplex PCR; the TCRdb copy retains only in-frame clones and omits some. V and J calls and clone size are given by that table; D and trimming were obtained from the DNA. The data show approximately 160,000 clones, roughly 84% seen once. The CDR3 spans 15 residues. V shed 0 bases and J 4 bases; nucleotides not matched to a gene: 3. The V gene's germline CDR1 is LGHNT and CDR2 FRNRAP. The chain couples TRBV12-5 to TRBJ1-2, with 9 bases identical to TRBD1. The sequencing sample was made of peripheral blood. This clonotype was sampled from a man in his fifties or sixties with active or convalescent COVID-19. CDR3 sequence (DNA): TGTGCTAGTGGTTTGGTCACAGGGGGCGGCTATGGCTACACCTTC. Amino acid sequence: CASGLVTGGGYGYTF.